Listed below are T cell receptor beta chains from one sample, sequenced in a study of cytomegalovirus exposure and HLA in healthy donors. Here immunoSEQ multiplex PCR was the method, and the copy in TCRdb shows in-frame clones only, minus some. The repertoire holds 150,000 to 200,000 clones, with around 84% as singletons. Sequencing was performed on PBMCs. The receptors here all came from a man aged 40-55 years in good health and CMV-seropositive. Both conserved end residues are part of each CDR3. The order of the fields is clone size, J gene, V gene, D gene, CDR3 DNA, CDR3 protein. A D gene is named only where the DNA matches it firmly. Size values are once, few and many counts, or a class for expanded clones, and some rows have none.

abundance: -
j_gene: TRBJ2-3
v_gene: TRBV6-1
d_gene: TRBD1
CDR3nt: TGTGCCAGCAGTGAGGACACAGGGGGAGTCACAGATACGCAGTATTTT
CDR3aa: CASSEDTGGVTDTQYF

abundance: -
j_gene: TRBJ2-1
v_gene: TRBV27
d_gene: TRBD2
CDR3nt: TGTGCCAGCAGTTTACGTGTAGGGGCGTCTAGCGGGAGGGCCTACAATGAGCAGTTCTTC
CDR3aa: CASSLRVGASSGRAYNEQFF

abundance: once
j_gene: TRBJ2-1
v_gene: TRBV5-4
d_gene: TRBD1
CDR3nt: TGTGCCAGCAGCCTAAGATTACAGGGGGCTAGGGGCCCGCGATACAATGAGCAGTTCTTC
CDR3aa: CASSLRLQGARGPRYNEQFF

abundance: -
j_gene: TRBJ1-1
v_gene: TRBV5-1
d_gene: -
CDR3nt: TGCGCCAGCAGCGCCCGGGAGGGCAGAACTGAAGCTTTCTTT
CDR3aa: CASSAREGRTEAFF

abundance: -
j_gene: TRBJ1-5
v_gene: TRBV6-1
d_gene: -
CDR3nt: TGTGCCAGCAGTGGTATTCGCAATCAGCCCCAGCATTTT
CDR3aa: CASSGIRNQPQHF

abundance: -
j_gene: TRBJ1-2
v_gene: TRBV5-6
d_gene: -
CDR3nt: TGTGCCAGCAGTTCTACGGACAGAAACTATGGCTACACCTTC
CDR3aa: CASSSTDRNYGYTF

abundance: few
j_gene: TRBJ2-7
v_gene: TRBV6-6
d_gene: -
CDR3nt: TGTGCCAGCGCTAAGAGAGGGTCCGTCTACGAGCAGTACTTC
CDR3aa: CASAKRGSVYEQYF

abundance: -
j_gene: TRBJ2-7
v_gene: TRBV19
d_gene: TRBD1
CDR3nt: TGTGCCAGTAGCAGAGAATGGGACAGTTACGAGCAGTACTTC
CDR3aa: CASSREWDSYEQYF

abundance: -
j_gene: TRBJ2-7
v_gene: TRBV19
d_gene: TRBD1
CDR3nt: TGTGCCAGTAGTGGGGACAGGGGCGCCTACGAGCAGTACTTC
CDR3aa: CASSGDRGAYEQYF

abundance: -
j_gene: TRBJ2-3
v_gene: TRBV9
d_gene: TRBD2
CDR3nt: TGTGCCAGCAGCGTAGCGATGGTAGCGGGGAGCACAGATACGCAGTATTTT
CDR3aa: CASSVAMVAGSTDTQYF

abundance: few
j_gene: TRBJ2-7
v_gene: TRBV4-1
d_gene: TRBD2
CDR3nt: TGCGCCAGCAGCCACCCCGAGGGACTAGCGGGGGAGCAGTACTTC
CDR3aa: CASSHPEGLAGEQYF

abundance: -
j_gene: TRBJ1-4
v_gene: TRBV7-9
d_gene: -
CDR3nt: TGTGCCAGCAGCTTAAAGACGGGAGCGAATGAAAAACTGTTTTTT
CDR3aa: CASSLKTGANEKLFF

abundance: -
j_gene: TRBJ1-4
v_gene: TRBV7-8
d_gene: -
CDR3nt: TGTGCCAGCAGCTTACGACAGTCCGAAAAACTATTTTTT
CDR3aa: CASSLRQSEKLFF

abundance: -
j_gene: TRBJ2-1
v_gene: TRBV18
d_gene: TRBD2
CDR3nt: TGTGCCAGCTTCACCACTGTGACTAGCGGGAATGAGCAGTTCTTC
CDR3aa: CASFTTVTSGNEQFF

abundance: -
j_gene: TRBJ2-3
v_gene: TRBV4-2
d_gene: TRBD2
CDR3nt: TGTGCCAGCAGCCTAACCGGGACTAGCGTCACAGATACGCAGTATTTT
CDR3aa: CASSLTGTSVTDTQYF

abundance: -
j_gene: TRBJ1-5
v_gene: TRBV23-1
d_gene: -
CDR3nt: TGCGCCAGTCTGACACGCCCGGGGTTGGACAATCAGCCCCAGCATTTT
CDR3aa: CASLTRPGLDNQPQHF

abundance: few
j_gene: TRBJ1-4
v_gene: TRBV29-1
d_gene: TRBD1
CDR3nt: TGCAGCGTAGCAGGGGGCGGGAATGAAAAACTGTTTTTT
CDR3aa: CSVAGGGNEKLFF

abundance: -
j_gene: TRBJ2-1
v_gene: TRBV6-5
d_gene: TRBD2
CDR3nt: TGTGCCAGCAGTTACTCTGCGGGAGCCTACAATGAGCAGTTCTTC
CDR3aa: CASSYSAGAYNEQFF

abundance: -
j_gene: TRBJ1-4
v_gene: TRBV9
d_gene: TRBD1
CDR3nt: TGTGCCAGCAGCGTAGCTGGGACAGGTTCAAATGAAAAACTGTTTTTT
CDR3aa: CASSVAGTGSNEKLFF

abundance: -
j_gene: TRBJ2-5
v_gene: TRBV4-3
d_gene: TRBD2
CDR3nt: TGCGCCAGCAGCCAAACTCCGGGAGGGCCGCTGGAGACCCAGTACTTC
CDR3aa: CASSQTPGGPLETQYF

abundance: -
j_gene: TRBJ1-5
v_gene: TRBV10-3
d_gene: -
CDR3nt: TGTGCCATCAGCCGGGACAAAAATCAGCCCCAGCATTTT
CDR3aa: CAISRDKNQPQHF

abundance: -
j_gene: TRBJ2-5
v_gene: TRBV5-1
d_gene: -
CDR3nt: TGCGCCAGCAGCTTGGGGCAGGGGCTCCAAGAGACCCAGTACTTC
CDR3aa: CASSLGQGLQETQYF

abundance: few
j_gene: TRBJ1-1
v_gene: TRBV16
d_gene: TRBD1
CDR3nt: TGTGCCAGCAGCCTCGGACAGGGCGGCGAGGCTTTCTTT
CDR3aa: CASSLGQGGEAFF

abundance: -
j_gene: TRBJ1-1
v_gene: TRBV29-1
d_gene: TRBD1
CDR3nt: TGCAGCGTTGAATCGGAGGGGGCAAGGGGGGCTTTCTTT
CDR3aa: CSVESEGARGAFF

abundance: -
j_gene: TRBJ1-2
v_gene: TRBV13
d_gene: -
CDR3nt: TGTGCCAGCAGCTTAGAGAGGTTTATGGGCGGACAAGACCACGATGGCTACACCTTC
CDR3aa: CASSLERFMGGQDHDGYTF

abundance: -
j_gene: TRBJ2-6
v_gene: TRBV5-1
d_gene: TRBD1
CDR3nt: TGCGCCAGCAGCTGGGACAGGGAAGGCTCACTCTCTGGGGCCAACGTCCTGACTTTC
CDR3aa: CASSWDREGSLSGANVLTF

abundance: once
j_gene: TRBJ2-7
v_gene: TRBV5-1
d_gene: TRBD1
CDR3nt: TGCGCCAGCAGCGACGGGGACAGGGTGGAGGAGCAGTACTTC
CDR3aa: CASSDGDRVEEQYF

abundance: -
j_gene: TRBJ2-1
v_gene: TRBV9
d_gene: TRBD2
CDR3nt: TGTGCCAGCAGCGCCCTAGCGGGGGGAAAAGATGAGCAGTTCTTC
CDR3aa: CASSALAGGKDEQFF

abundance: -
j_gene: TRBJ1-1
v_gene: TRBV10-3
d_gene: -
CDR3nt: TGTGCCATCAGCAAAATGACAGGTCTGGAAAAAAACACTGAAGCTTTCTTT
CDR3aa: CAISKMTGLEKNTEAFF

abundance: once
j_gene: TRBJ1-2
v_gene: TRBV10-3
d_gene: TRBD1
CDR3nt: TGTGCCAGCAGGCCGCCTGGACAGGGCTGGGGCTACACCTTC
CDR3aa: CASRPPGQGWGYTF

abundance: -
j_gene: TRBJ1-5
v_gene: TRBV28
d_gene: -
CDR3nt: TGTGCCAGCAGTTCCGCCACAGACAGTTATAGCAATCAGCCCCAGCATTTT
CDR3aa: CASSSATDSYSNQPQHF